This T cell receptor beta chain was recorded in a study of T cells after somatic rescue of genetic block. Trimming took 4 bases from V and 1 from J, leaving 20 bases between them. Germline V gene lookup returns CDR1 SGHNT and CDR2 YYREEE (reference sequence). The length of the CDR3 is 17 residues. Libraries were prepared by immunoSEQ multiplex PCR; TCRdb keeps only in-frame clonotypes and omits some of them. The data show around 70,000 clones, 85% to 95% seen once. The rearrangement links TRBV5-4 to TRBJ1-1; D is perhaps TRBD1 (5 bases). The clonotype originates from a man aged 40-55 years. Specimen: peripheral blood mononuclear cells (PBMCs). CDR3 residues: CASSVTPLGHRNTEAFF. In nucleotides, the CDR3 is TGTGCCAGCAGCGTCACCCCCCTCGGACACCGGAACACTGAAGCTTTCTTT. Full variable domain (missing parts from reference TRBV5-4 and TRBJ1-1): ETGVTQSPTHLIKTRGQQVTLRCSSQSGHNTVSWYQQALGQGPQFIFQYYREEENGRGNFPPRFSGLQFPNYSSELNVNALELDDSALYLCASSVTPLGHRNTEAFFGQGTRLTVV.